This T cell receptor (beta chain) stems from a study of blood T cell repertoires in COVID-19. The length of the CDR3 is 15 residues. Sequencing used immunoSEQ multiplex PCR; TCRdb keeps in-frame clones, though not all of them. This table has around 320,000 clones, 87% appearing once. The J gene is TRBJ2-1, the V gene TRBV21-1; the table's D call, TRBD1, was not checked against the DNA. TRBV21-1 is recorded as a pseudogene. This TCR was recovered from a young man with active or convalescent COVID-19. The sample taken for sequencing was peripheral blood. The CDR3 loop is CASSLCPGLYNEQFF. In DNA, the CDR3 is TGTGCCAGCAGCCTGTGCCCAGGGTTGTACAATGAGCAGTTCTTC.